Following are 15 T cell receptor beta chains from one sample sequenced in a study of blood T cell repertoires in COVID-19. TCRdb's copy holds only in-frame clones and misses some; the assay was immunoSEQ multiplex PCR. Here the sample spans a few hundred thousand clones, about 82% being singletons. Sequenced input: peripheral blood. The receptor set was obtained from a woman between 45 and 65 years old with acute or convalescent COVID-19.

J is TRBJ2-1 and V is TRBV5-1, with 7 bases matching TRBD1. V dropped 4 bases and J dropped 10; count of bases not matched to a gene: 14. CDR1 is SGHRS, CDR2 YFSETQ, per germline. CDR3 length: 15 amino acids. The CDR3 DNA reads as TGCGCCAGCAGCAGATCCCGGACAGGCTCTCGGGAGCAGTTCTTC. It specifies CASSRSRTGSREQFF.

This rearrangement joins TRBV18 to TRBJ1-4, with a weak D call TRBD1 (5 bases). Trimming stripped 8 bases from V and 6 bases from J, with 13 bases between. The CDR3 loop spans 13 amino acids. CDR1 and CDR2 (germline): KGHSH, LQKENI. The CDR3 reads CASRRGEDEKLFF. The DNA of the CDR3 is TGTGCCAGCCGACGGGGGGAGGATGAAAAACTGTTTTTT.

This clone was observed a handful of times. This chain uses TRBV27 with TRBJ2-4, with 8 bases fitting TRBD2. The V gene's germline CDR1 is MNHEY and CDR2 SMNVEV (reference sequence). The V segment lost 0 bases and the J segment 0 bases; nucleotides outside the gene matches: 7. The CDR3 extends over 18 amino acids. The CDR3 here is CASSLSVLAGQAKNIQYF. As DNA, the CDR3 is TGTGCCAGCAGTTTATCGGTGCTAGCGGGCCAAGCCAAAAACATTCAGTACTTC.

This rearrangement joins TRBV7-8 to TRBJ2-7; 7 bases line up with TRBD2. Germline assignment: CDR1 SGHVS and CDR2 FQNEAQ. CDR3 length equals 17 residues. V shed 4 bases and J 2 bases; nucleotides not matched to a gene: 14. The CDR3 spells CASSSPGREWGTYEQYF. The CDR3 DNA follows: TGTGCCAGCAGCTCCCCGGGGCGGGAGTGGGGGACCTACGAGCAGTACTTC.

The V and J genes are TRBV7-3 and TRBJ2-7; TRBD1 matches at 12 bases. The V segment lost 5 bases and the J segment 6 bases; nucleotides outside the gene matches: 5. Looked up from germline, CDR1 is SGHTA and CDR2 is FQGTGA. The CDR3 totals 14 residues. The chain's CDR3 is CASSPGQGAGEQYF. As DNA, the CDR3 is TGTGCCAGCAGCCCGGGACAGGGGGCCGGCGAGCAGTACTTC. The variable domain in full, completed from reference TRBV7-3 and TRBJ2-7, reads GAGVSQTPSNKVTEKGKYVELRCDPISGHTALYWYRQSLGQGPEFLIYFQGTGAADDSGLPNDRFFAVRPEGSVSTLKIQRTERGDSAVYLCASSPGQGAGEQYFGPGTRLTVT.

The rearrangement uses TRBV28 and TRBJ2-7; TRBD1 agrees at 7 bases. The CDR3 is 12 residues long. V was clipped by 5 bases and J by 6 bases; unmatched bases: 4. The germline V gene encodes CDR1 MDHEN and CDR2 SYDVKM. CDR3 nucleotide sequence: TGTGCCAGCAGTCCGACAGGGTTCGAGCAGTACTTC. Translating it yields CASSPTGFEQYF.

In its sample, this clone was seen a few times. The chain recombines TRBV5-8 with TRBJ2-2; D remains ambiguous. Germline CDR1 SGHTS, CDR2 YDEGEE. Trimming left V 0 bases short and J 2 bases short, with 5 bases between. The CDR3 is 14 amino acids. CDR3 residues: CASSLVLNTGELFF. The CDR3 coding sequence is TGTGCCAGCAGCTTGGTCCTCAACACCGGGGAGCTGTTTTTT.

The J gene is TRBJ2-7, the V gene TRBV6-2 or TRBV6-3; TRBD1 is a possible D gene (5 bases). CDR3 length equals 14 residues. Trimming stripped 6 bases from V and 2 bases from J, with 14 bases between. Looked up from germline, CDR1 is MNHEY and CDR2 is SVGEGT. CDR3 nucleotides: TGTGCCAGCAGCCTCCGGACATTGACCTACGAGCAGTACTTC. Its protein product is CASSLRTLTYEQYF.

This clone appeared a single time. The chain couples TRBV21-1 to TRBJ2-1; the D call in the table, TRBD2, was not verified against the DNA. TRBV21-1 is a pseudogene. The CDR3 sequence is 16 residues long. CDR3 protein: CASSKAGTHSYNEQFF. The CDR3 DNA reads TGTGCCAGCAGCAAAGCTGGGACTCACTCCTACAATGAGCAGTTCTTC.

The chain joins TRBV5-5 to TRBJ1-2, with 9 nucleotides matching TRBD1. From germline, CDR1 is SGHKS and CDR2 YYEKEE (reference sequence). The CDR3 covers 13 residues. The V gene end was trimmed by 0 bases and the J gene end by 8 bases; junction bases not matched to a gene: 2. CDR3 DNA sequence: TGTGCCAGCAGCTTGGGACAGGGGGGCGGCTACACCTTC. Translated, it gives CASSLGQGGGYTF.

The chain joins TRBV7-8 to TRBJ1-2; D gene unclear. This CDR3 spans 13 amino acids. The germline V and J ends were trimmed by 0 bases and 6 bases, with 8 bases remaining between them. Germline CDR1 and CDR2: SGHVS and FQNEAQ. This CDR3 is CASSLAREDGYTF. The DNA for the CDR3 is TGTGCCAGCAGCTTAGCCCGTGAGGATGGCTACACCTTC.

V gene TRBV7-2 combines with J gene TRBJ2-1; TRBD2 might be the D (5 bases). The CDR3 runs to 15 residues. Germline V gene lookup returns CDR1 SGHTA and CDR2 FQGNSA. The ends were cut back, 1 base at V and 8 bases at J, with 15 bases in the middle. The CDR3 reads CASSLVGNSNHEQFF. The DNA for the CDR3 is TGTGCCAGCAGCTTAGTCGGGAACTCGAACCATGAGCAGTTCTTC.

V and J are TRBV4-2 and TRBJ1-1; D is unresolved. The CDR3 spans 11 residues. Germline V gene data show CDR1 as LGHNA and CDR2 as YNFKEQ. The germline V and J ends were trimmed by 3 bases and 4 bases, with 3 bases remaining between them. DNA for the CDR3: TGTGCCAGCAGCCACAGCACTGAAGCTTTCTTT. As protein: CASSHSTEAFF.

The chain recombines TRBV24-1 with TRBJ2-1, with 10 bases fitting TRBD1. The CDR3 has 14 residues. J gave up 8 bases and V 5 bases, and 5 bases lay outside the gene matches. Looked up from germline, CDR1 is KGHDR and CDR2 is SFDVKD. CDR3 DNA sequence: TGTGCCACCAGTGTGACAGGGGGCTTTTATGAGCAGTTCTTC. Translation: CATSVTGGFYEQFF.

The chain joins TRBV9 to TRBJ2-1, with D tentatively TRBD2 (6 bases). CDR1 SGDLS and CDR2 YYNGEE come from the germline V gene. The CDR3 length is 15 residues. Trimming pared 5 bases from V and 5 bases from J, leaving 17 bases between. The CDR3, as DNA: TGTGCCAGCAGTCAGTCACACACTAGCAACAATGAGCAGTTCTTC. Translating gives CASSQSHTSNNEQFF.